Shown below are 27 T cell receptor beta chains from a single sample sequenced in a study of beta chain features in type 1 diabetes. What these receptors recognize is not known. Broader study findings: When Type 1 diabetes patients were examined, their TCRB CDR3s proved moderately but significantly shorter in all four CD4+ subsets.

Isolated RNA was reverse transcribed in full, so expressed TCRB transcripts were sequenced. Measured with immunoSEQ multiplex PCR; TCRdb has only the in-frame clones, and not every one. The sample lists more than 550,000 clones; 11% to 15% were seen once. Specimen: naive CD4+ T cells from blood. These receptors all stem from a man between 18 and 35 years old with type 1 diabetes.

The CDR3, as DNA: TGTGCCAGCTCTACCCTCACAGATACGCAGTATTTT. Its translation is CASSTLTDTQYF. The V and J genes are TRBV28 and TRBJ2-3; D is undetermined. The germline V gene encodes CDR1 MDHEN and CDR2 SYDVKM. V lost 8 bases and J 2 bases, leaving 8 bases between the germline ends. The CDR3 covers 12 residues.

A few counts support this clone. V is TRBV9 and J is TRBJ1-1; D remains ambiguous. The CDR3 consists of 14 residues. CDR1 SGDLS and CDR2 YYNGEE come from the germline V gene. V lost 1 base to trimming and J lost 1 base, with 8 bases between them. The CDR3 sequence: CASSVWDSNTEAFF. The CDR3 bases are TGTGCCAGCAGCGTATGGGATTCGAACACTGAAGCTTTCTTT. The complete variable domain, with remaining parts taken from reference TRBV9 and TRBJ1-1, reads DSGVTQTPKHLITATGQRVTLRCSPRSGDLSVYWYQQSLDQGLQFLIQYYNGEERAKGNILERFSAQQFPDLHSELNLSSLELGDSALYFCASSVWDSNTEAFFGQGTRLTVV.

This clone came up a few times. The chain couples TRBV28 to TRBJ2-5, with 8 bases lining up with TRBD1. Losses at the gene ends were 6 bases for V and 1 base for J; bases not matched to a gene: 4. Germline CDR1 and CDR2: MDHEN and SYDVKM. There are 14 residues in the CDR3. The CDR3 is CASSPGQAQETQYF. As DNA, the CDR3 is TGTGCCAGCAGCCCGGGACAGGCCCAAGAGACCCAGTACTTC.

This clone was detected only a few times. This rearrangement joins TRBV30 to TRBJ1-5, with D hard to call. CDR3 length: 14 amino acids. With 0 bases removed from V and 4 bases from J, the gap between germline ends came to 10 bases. The V gene's germline CDR1 is GTSNPN and CDR2 SVGIG (reference sequence). This CDR3 is CAWSVSTGNQPQHF. For the CDR3, the DNA is TGTGCCTGGAGTGTAAGTACGGGAAATCAGCCCCAGCATTTT.

V gene TRBV30 combines with J gene TRBJ1-2; 9 bases agree with TRBD1. V lost 2 bases, J lost 1 base, and 8 bases stayed unmatched. The germline gives CDR1 GTSNPN, CDR2 SVGIG (reference sequence). The CDR3 extends over 16 amino acids. The CDR3 loop is CAWSLPGQGGNYGYTF. Written as DNA, the CDR3 is TGTGCCTGGAGTCTCCCGGGACAGGGCGGTAACTATGGCTACACCTTC.

This chain links TRBV6-1 with TRBJ1-5; D is perhaps TRBD1 (5 bases). Trimming took off 6 bases at V and 3 bases at J, with 6 bases between the two ends. CDR1 is MNHNS, CDR2 SASEGT, per germline. The CDR3 length is 12 residues. CDR3 nucleotide sequence: TGTGCCAGCAGACAGGTCAATCAGCCCCAGCATTTT. Amino acid sequence: CASRQVNQPQHF.

This clone occurred a few times. This rearrangement joins TRBV30 to TRBJ2-7; 14 positions match TRBD2. This CDR3 spans 17 amino acids. The V and J ends lost 0 bases and 5 bases, in that order; junction bases with no gene match: 9. Germline V gene data show CDR1 as GTSNPN and CDR2 as SVGIG (reference sequence). The DNA for the CDR3 is TGTGCCTGGAGTGTCTCTCCGGGACTAGCGGGAGAACACGAGCAGTACTTC. It encodes CAWSVSPGLAGEHEQYF.

This clone was recorded a few times. The CDR3 loop reads CASSQDRAYEQYF. CDR3 coding DNA: TGTGCCAGCAGCCAGGACAGGGCCTACGAGCAGTACTTC. V is TRBV14 and J is TRBJ2-7; 8 bases line up with TRBD1. Germline V gene sequence: CDR1 SGHDN, CDR2 FVKESK. The V and J ends lost 3 bases and 2 bases, in that order; junction bases with no gene match: 0. The CDR3 extends over 13 amino acids.

In this sample, this clone turned up a few times. The rearrangement uses TRBV5-1 and TRBJ2-2; D gene uncertain. This CDR3 has 15 amino acids. Germline assignment: CDR1 SGHRS and CDR2 YFSETQ. Between the trimmed V and J ends, which lost 2 bases and 1 base, there was a span of 9 bases. Here the CDR3 reads CASSFGAVNTGELFF. The CDR3 DNA follows: TGCGCCAGCAGCTTCGGTGCAGTGAACACCGGGGAGCTGTTTTTT.

This clone was observed a few times. The J gene is TRBJ2-4, the V gene TRBV19; D might be TRBD1 or TRBD2, each matching 5 bases. Germline assignment: CDR1 LNHDA and CDR2 SQIVND (reference sequence). CDR3 size: 16 residues. V lost 4 bases, J lost 7 bases, and 20 bases lay in between. The CDR3 sequence: CASSTAETLGRNIQYF. DNA of the CDR3: TGTGCCAGTAGTACGGCCGAGACTCTGGGACGGAACATTCAGTACTTC.

There are many counts of this clone. This chain connects TRBV7-9 to TRBJ2-6; D call uncertain. CDR3 length: 10 amino acids. Germline-derived CDR1 and CDR2 are SEHNR and FQNEAQ (reference sequence). CDR3 residues: CAPGANVLTF. Written as DNA, the CDR3 is TGTGCGCCTGGGGCCAACGTCCTGACTTTC.

V and J are TRBV25-1 and TRBJ1-2; perhaps TRBD1 as D (6 bases). The ends were cut back, 1 base at V and 8 bases at J, with 11 bases in the middle. Germline V gene sequence: CDR1 MGHDK, CDR2 SYGVNS. This CDR3 is built from 13 residues. Written as DNA, the CDR3 is TGTGCCAGCAGTGAATTGGCAGGGGCAGGCTACACCTTC. It codes for CASSELAGAGYTF.

This clone was observed a few times. The chain links TRBV9 to TRBJ2-7, with D possibly matching TRBD1 (5 bases). Between the trimmed V and J ends, which lost 3 bases and 2 bases, there was a span of 15 bases. This CDR3 has 15 amino acids. Germline CDR1 reads SGDLS; CDR2 reads YYNGEE. CDR3 DNA: TGTGCCAGCAGCGCACAACAGGAACCAACCTACGAGCAGTACTTC. It translates to CASSAQQEPTYEQYF.

To note about this clone: Mismatch with germline at one junction end may stem from a read error. The chain links TRBV7-2 to TRBJ1-5; no firm D call. CDR1 is SGHTA and CDR2 is FQGNSA in the germline V gene. CDR3 length: 14 residues. For the CDR3, the DNA is TGTGCCAGCAGTTTAGTGAATTTCGATCAGCCCCAGCATTTT. This sequence encodes CASSLVNFDQPQHF.

The chain employs TRBV29-1 and TRBJ2-2; no firm D call. Per the germline V gene, CDR1 is SQVTM and CDR2 is ANQGSEA. The CDR3 runs 13 residues. Trimming removed 3 bases from V and 0 bases from J, with 5 bases in between. The CDR3 protein is CSVDVPNTGELFF. The CDR3 DNA is TGCAGCGTTGATGTTCCGAACACCGGGGAGCTGTTTTTT.

This sequence joins TRBV7-2 and TRBJ2-7; the D is unclear. The germline V gene has CDR1 SGHTA and CDR2 FQGNSA. V was trimmed by 1 base and J by 6 bases, leaving 7 bases between them. The CDR3 loop spans 12 amino acids. The CDR3 spells CASSLGRFEQYF. The CDR3 DNA follows: TGTGCCAGCAGCTTAGGACGGTTCGAGCAGTACTTC. Based on the CDR3 plus reference TRBV7-2 and TRBJ2-7, the full variable domain is GAGVSQSPSNKVTEKGKDVELRCDPISGHTALYWYRQSLGQGLEFLIYFQGNSAPDKSGLPSDRFSAERTGGSVSTLTIQRTQQEDSAVYLCASSLGRFEQYFGPGTRLTVT.

This clone was counted only a few times. This sequence joins TRBV4-2 and TRBJ1-5; TRBD1 agrees at 8 bases. From germline, CDR1 is LGHNA and CDR2 YNFKEQ. V was clipped by 4 bases and J by 0 bases; unmatched bases: 5. This CDR3 has 16 residues. Here the CDR3 reads CASSREGQGSNQPQHF. DNA for the CDR3: TGTGCCAGCAGCCGCGAAGGACAGGGTAGCAATCAGCCCCAGCATTTT.

This clone has just a few counts. This chain uses TRBV4-3 with TRBJ2-7; a possible D gene is TRBD2 (7 bases). Trimming took 2 bases from V and 1 from J, leaving 18 bases between them. Germline V gives CDR1 LGHNA, CDR2 YSLEER. This CDR3 comprises 17 residues. The CDR3 DNA is TGCGCCAGCAGCCAAATCTCCGGGGGAGGGGGTTCCTACGAGCAGTACTTC. It yields the protein CASSQISGGGGSYEQYF.

This clone has a handful of counts. The CDR3 spells CAWNKGNNQPQHF. The CDR3 DNA reads as TGTGCCTGGAATAAGGGGAACAATCAGCCCCAGCATTTT. This rearrangement joins TRBV30 to TRBJ1-5; D is possibly TRBD1 (5 bases). The CDR3 consists of 13 residues. Germline assignment: CDR1 GTSNPN and CDR2 SVGIG (reference sequence). V shed 4 bases and J shed 3 bases, with 10 bases lying between them. Drawing the rest from reference TRBV30 and TRBJ1-5, the complete variable domain is SQTIHQWPATLVQPVGSPLSLECTVEGTSNPNLYWYRQAAGRGLQLLFYSVGIGQISSEVPQNLSASRPQDRQFILSSKKLLLSDSGFYLCAWNKGNNQPQHFGDGTRLSIL.

The J gene is TRBJ2-2, the V gene TRBV2; 9 bases line up with TRBD2. The germline CDR1 and CDR2 sequences are SNHLY and FYNNEI. The CDR3 totals 16 residues. The V and J ends lost 5 bases and 0 bases, in that order; junction bases with no gene match: 4. CDR3 amino acids: CASSLGLAANTGELFF. CDR3 coding DNA: TGTGCCAGCAGTTTGGGACTAGCCGCGAACACCGGGGAGCTGTTTTTT.

A few counts support this clone. This chain uses TRBV7-2 with TRBJ2-5; the match to TRBD2 covers 7 bases. CDR1 is SGHTA, CDR2 FQGNSA, per germline. Trimming at V came to 1 base and at J to 2 bases, leaving 1 base not matched to a gene. The CDR3 spans 14 residues. Here the CDR3 reads CASSLGRGQETQYF. The CDR3 DNA reads TGTGCCAGCAGCTTAGGGCGGGGGCAAGAGACCCAGTACTTC.

This clone was detected a few times. V is TRBV7-2 and J is TRBJ1-2, with D unresolved. This CDR3 region has 13 residues. V was cut by 3 bases and J by 6 bases, with 11 bases left in between. CDR1 SGHTA and CDR2 FQGNSA come from the germline V gene. CDR3 DNA sequence: TGTGCCAGCAGCTTCTCACATTCCGATGGCTACACCTTC. This encodes CASSFSHSDGYTF.

The table lists this clone with a few counts. The chain is built from TRBV7-9 and TRBJ1-5, with a possible D match to TRBD1 (5 bases). Germline assignment: CDR1 SEHNR and CDR2 FQNEAQ (reference sequence). This CDR3 is 15 amino acids long. Trimming took off 1 base at V and 3 bases at J, with 10 bases between the two ends. The CDR3 loop reads CASSLGQGDNQPQHF. In nucleotides, the CDR3 is TGTGCCAGCAGCTTAGGCCAGGGCGACAATCAGCCCCAGCATTTT.

This clone was seen a few times. This sequence joins TRBV30 and TRBJ2-3; possibly TRBD1 or TRBD2 for D (5 bases each). Trimming left V 0 bases short and J 6 bases short, with 16 bases between. From germline, CDR1 is GTSNPN and CDR2 SVGIG (reference sequence). This CDR3 has 15 residues. The CDR3 reads CAWSVLRGERDTQYF. CDR3 nucleotide sequence: TGTGCCTGGAGTGTACTTCGGGGCGAGAGGGATACGCAGTATTTT. The full variable domain, completed using reference TRBV30 and TRBJ2-3, is SQTIHQWPATLVQPVGSPLSLECTVEGTSNPNLYWYRQAAGRGLQLLFYSVGIGQISSEVPQNLSASRPQDRQFILSSKKLLLSDSGFYLCAWSVLRGERDTQYFGPGTRLTVL.

The CDR3: CASSVDSGNTIYF. The CDR3 nucleotides are TGTGCCAGCAGCGTAGACTCTGGAAACACCATATATTTT. The chain combines TRBV9 with TRBJ1-3, with unresolved D. Deletions cut 0 bases from V and 0 bases from J, with 1 base between. The CDR3 totals 13 residues. In germline, CDR1 is SGDLS, CDR2 YYNGEE.

The V gene is TRBV6-5, the J gene TRBJ1-2; weak D call: TRBD1 (6 bases). The V gene's germline CDR1 is MNHEY and CDR2 SVGAGI. With 7 bases removed from V and 4 bases from J, the gap between germline ends came to 19 bases. This CDR3 has 15 amino acids. In nucleotides, the CDR3 is TGTGCCAGCATCCCCGAAGGGGGTGTCGGCTATGGCTACACCTTC. It codes for CASIPEGGVGYGYTF.

The chain couples TRBV6-6 to TRBJ1-1; perhaps TRBD1 as D (5 bases). Germline V lookup: CDR1 MNHNY, CDR2 SVGAGI (reference sequence). The germline V and J ends were trimmed by 5 bases and 6 bases, with 7 bases remaining between them. The CDR3 spans 11 residues. CDR3 loop: CASSGHSEAFF. CDR3 sequence (DNA): TGTGCCAGCAGTGGACACTCTGAAGCTTTCTTT.